One sample yielded the 2 T cell receptor beta chains listed below, sequenced in a study of T cell responses to AZD1222 COVID-19 vaccine. The assay was immunoSEQ multiplex PCR, and TCRdb's table has in-frame clones only and misses some. This sample has approximately 130,000 clones, with over 85% found just once. Sequenced material: peripheral blood, taken 28 days after the second AZD1222 dose. The receptors originated from an adult who received the AZD1222 COVID-19 vaccine.

The chain couples TRBV30 to TRBJ1-4, with 7 bases aligning to TRBD1. Trimming at V came to 3 bases and at J to 8 bases, leaving 9 bases not matched to a gene. Germline lookup yields CDR1 GTSNPN and CDR2 SVGIG (reference sequence). The CDR3 is 14 residues long. CDR3 region: CAWRTGLEGEKLFF. Here the CDR3 DNA reads TGTGCCTGGAGGACAGGGCTGGAGGGAGAAAAACTGTTTTTT. Combining the CDR3 with reference TRBV30 and TRBJ1-4 gives the whole variable domain SQTIHQWPATLVQPVGSPLSLECTVEGTSNPNLYWYRQAAGRGLQLLFYSVGIGQISSEVPQNLSASRPQDRQFILSSKKLLLSDSGFYLCAWRTGLEGEKLFFGSGTQLSVL.

This chain connects TRBV7-2 to TRBJ1-6; D perhaps matches TRBD1 (5 bases). Trimming cost V 6 bases and J 4 bases, with 10 bases left between them. Germline CDR1 is SGHTA and CDR2 is FQGNSA. The CDR3 spans 14 residues. CDR3 region: CASSPDSYNSPLHF. The DNA of the CDR3 is TGTGCCAGCAGTCCCGACAGTTATAATTCACCCCTCCACTTT.